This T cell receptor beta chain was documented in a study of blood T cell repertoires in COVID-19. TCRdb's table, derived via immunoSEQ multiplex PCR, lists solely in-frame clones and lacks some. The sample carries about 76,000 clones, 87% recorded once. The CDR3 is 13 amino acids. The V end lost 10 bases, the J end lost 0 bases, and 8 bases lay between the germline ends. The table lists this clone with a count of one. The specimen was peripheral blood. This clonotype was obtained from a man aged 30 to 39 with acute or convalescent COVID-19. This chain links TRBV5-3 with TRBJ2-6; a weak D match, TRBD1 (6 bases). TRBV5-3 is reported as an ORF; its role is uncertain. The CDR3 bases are TGTGCCGACAGGTACTCTGGGGCCAACGTCCTGACTTTC. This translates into CADRYSGANVLTF.